Listed below are T cell receptor beta chains from one sample, sequenced in a study of T cells in Graves' hyperthyroidism and ophthalmopathy. From the multiplex PCR reads, TCRdb called clonotypes with MiXCR, one entry per CDR3 protein. This sample has approximately 570,000 distinct CDR3 sequences; 20% occur once, and the top ten carry roughly 47%. The sequenced material came from blood. The receptors stem from a man in his forties with Graves' ophthalmopathy. Each CDR3 is given with its conserved first and last residue. Clone size appears in some rows only: once, few, many, or a class for an expanded clone.

cdr3_length clone_size v_call cdr3_aa
15 few TRBV20-1 CSAINSGRFNQPQHF
16 many TRBV6-1 CASSIRYSPSTDTQYF
17 few TRBV18 CASSPQGSPSLNSPLHF
14 few TRBV27 CASSPVGSRNIQYF
15 many TRBV7-2 CASSRSGSRAETQYF
20 NA TRBV30 CAWSVANKRTSGRWSNEQFF
15 many TRBV7-3 CASSFDRAAYNEQFF
12 few TRBV7-9 CASLISEGKLFF
14 NA TRBV7-2 CASSLGYTDNEQFF
15 NA TRBV13 CASSLFGGPGNTIYF
15 few TRBV4-3 CASSSGLGSGNTIYF
14 many TRBV30 CAWSWGQGNEKLFF
14 many TRBV11-2 CASSLMGLADEQFF
16 NA TRBV9 CASSGREGTEGNEQFF
13 NA TRBV6-1 CASRGQLNQPQHF
13 few TRBV20-1 CSARAAGPYGYTF
15 many TRBV11-2 CASSWGTGGDQPQHF
18 NA TRBV19 CASSKTIPGTSGRNEQFF
19 NA TRBV6-2/TRBV6-3 CASSYGGSGRDSGANVLTF
12 many TRBV28 CASRPQIDEAFF
16 many TRBV20-1 CSARGGRGRRRGGYTF
13 NA TRBV19 CASKLSGKETQYF
15 many TRBV10-3 CAISDRGGGQETQYF
15 many TRBV12-3/TRBV12-4 CASSLKAPQVGEQFF
16 many TRBV28 CASSFFSGRGYYGYTF
13 NA TRBV19 CASSMGLYNEQFF
15 NA TRBV5-1 CASSKHQGVGTEAFF
14 NA TRBV11-2 CASSLDRATETQYF
15 NA TRBV2 CASSLILAGDQPQHF
15 NA TRBV5-1 CASKWGVEAKNIQYF
12 NA TRBV7-9 CASSFAKDTQYF
13 many TRBV28 CATNPGQGYEQYF
17 NA TRBV5-4 CASSLGPQGGGNEKLFF
12 many TRBV28 CASSLGPLEQYF
15 few TRBV10-2 CASSSDPGYNQPQHF
13 few TRBV10-1 CASSVGRVYEQYF
15 NA TRBV6-2/TRBV6-3 CASSYSTEWNYGYTF
14 NA TRBV9 CASSELEGVDTQYF
14 many TRBV2 CASSETISGNTIYF